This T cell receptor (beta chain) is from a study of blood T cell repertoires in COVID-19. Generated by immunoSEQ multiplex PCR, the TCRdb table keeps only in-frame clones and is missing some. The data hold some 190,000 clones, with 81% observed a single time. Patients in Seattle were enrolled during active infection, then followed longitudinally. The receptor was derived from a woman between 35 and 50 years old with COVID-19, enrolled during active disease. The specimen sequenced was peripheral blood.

The CDR3 DNA is TGTGCCAGTAGTACGGGAACAATCTACAATGAGCAGTTCTTC. Translation gives CASSTGTIYNEQFF. The chain joins TRBV19 to TRBJ2-1; possible D gene TRBD2, 5 bases. Germline CDR1 LNHDA, CDR2 SQIVND (reference sequence). The CDR3 runs to 14 residues. V was pared by 4 bases and J by 3 bases, with 10 bases between.